Shown below are 20 T cell receptor beta chains from a single sample sequenced in a study of shared clonotypes between healthy human individuals. Method: immunoSEQ multiplex PCR; TCRdb's copy keeps in-frame clones and lacks some. The table lists 1.5 million to 2.5 million clones, just under 95% of them singletons. Naive CD8 cells lacked CD45RO and underwent positive selection for CCR7, leaving out terminally differentiated effector memory CD45RA+ cells. Source material: naive CD8+ T cells sorted from blood. The receptors come from a man aged 18 to 30 in good health.

The CDR3, as DNA: TGCGCCAGCAGCCAAGATCCAGCGGGCACCGGGGAGCTGTTTTTT. Translating gives CASSQDPAGTGELFF. This chain links TRBV4-3 with TRBJ2-2; weak D call: TRBD2 (6 bases). The length of the CDR3 is 15 residues. Trimming removed 0 bases from V and 4 bases from J, with 9 bases in between. Germline CDR1 LGHNA, CDR2 YSLEER.

In this sample, this clone turned up once. The rearrangement joins TRBV5-1 to TRBJ2-5, with 8 bases matching TRBD1. The J segment lost 5 bases and the V segment lost 0 bases, leaving 12 bases of the junction unmatched. Germline-derived CDR1 and CDR2 are SGHRS and YFSETQ. CDR3 length: 17 amino acids. CDR3 amino acids: CASSLDSIRTGTETQYF. The CDR3 bases are TGCGCCAGCAGCTTGGACTCAATAAGGACAGGGACGGAGACCCAGTACTTC.

V is TRBV10-3 and J is TRBJ1-1; D may be TRBD1 (5 bases). There are 15 residues in the CDR3. Trimming stripped 3 bases from V and 1 base from J, with 12 bases between. CDR1 ENHRY and CDR2 SYGVKD come from the germline V gene. CDR3 protein: CAISDPLGGNTEAFF. The DNA for the CDR3 is TGTGCCATCAGTGACCCGTTGGGGGGGAACACTGAAGCTTTCTTT.

The chain has TRBV30 and TRBJ2-7; possible D gene TRBD1, 6 bases. V was shortened by 4 bases and J by 4 bases, with 11 bases between the two germline ends. The CDR3 loop spans 12 amino acids. Germline V gives CDR1 GTSNPN, CDR2 SVGIG (reference sequence). The CDR3 is CAWNKDRYEQYF. For the CDR3, the DNA is TGTGCCTGGAACAAGGACAGATACGAGCAGTACTTC.

V usage is TRBV5-1 and J usage is TRBJ2-5; D gene uncertain. V lost 5 bases and J lost 1, with 12 bases in between. Germline loops: CDR1 SGHRS, CDR2 YFSETQ. This CDR3 comprises 14 residues. CDR3 in amino acids: CASRPRTVQETQYF. CDR3 DNA: TGCGCCAGCAGACCCCGGACGGTCCAAGAGACCCAGTACTTC.

This sequence joins TRBV2 and TRBJ2-7; 9 nucleotides agree with TRBD2. The CDR3 runs to 13 residues. The junction had 5 bases not matched to a gene; V was cut back by 8 bases and J by 3 bases. Germline loops: CDR1 SNHLY, CDR2 FYNNEI. CDR3 DNA: TGTGCCAGCCTCCTAGCGGGGAACTACGAGCAGTACTTC. Protein: CASLLAGNYEQYF.

J is TRBJ2-5 and V is TRBV20-1, with D hard to call. Germline values: CDR1 DFQATT, CDR2 SNEGSKA (reference sequence). Trimming left V 6 bases short and J 5 bases short, with 10 bases between. The CDR3 is made up of 11 amino acids. CDR3 nucleotides: TGCAGTGCGACTCCCGTCGAGACCCAGTACTTC. Protein: CSATPVETQYF.

V usage is TRBV13 and J usage is TRBJ2-7, with D unresolved. Germline V gene lookup returns CDR1 PRHDT and CDR2 FYEKMQ (reference sequence). CDR3 length equals 13 residues. V was trimmed by 4 bases and J by 6 bases, leaving 13 bases between them. Here the CDR3 DNA reads TGTGCCAGCAGCTACCAACTACCGTCCGAGCAGTACTTC. Its protein is CASSYQLPSEQYF. Using reference TRBV13 and TRBJ2-7 for the parts outside the CDR3, the full variable domain is AAGVIQSPRHLIKEKRETATLKCYPIPRHDTVYWYQQGPGQDPQFLISFYEKMQSDKGSIPDRFSAQQFSDYHSELNMSSLELGDSALYFCASSYQLPSEQYFGPGTRLTVT.

V is TRBV5-1 and J is TRBJ1-2, with 9 bases aligning to TRBD1. The CDR3 spans 12 residues. J gave up 8 bases and V 5 bases, and 4 bases lay outside the gene matches. Germline V gene lookup returns CDR1 SGHRS and CDR2 YFSETQ. This chain's CDR3 is CASRGTGTGYTF. The CDR3 DNA sequence: TGCGCCAGCAGGGGGACAGGGACGGGCTACACCTTC.

The rearrangement links TRBV4-1 to TRBJ2-7; D may be TRBD1 (6 bases). Trimming pared 0 bases from V and 2 bases from J, leaving 14 bases between. Germline values: CDR1 MGHRA, CDR2 YSYEKL. The CDR3 is 16 amino acids. DNA of the CDR3: TGCGCCAGCAGCCAAGACGTACCAGGGGCTACCTACGAGCAGTACTTC. This encodes CASSQDVPGATYEQYF.

This chain links TRBV5-4 with TRBJ2-1, with D tentatively TRBD2 (7 bases). CDR1 and CDR2 (germline): SGHNT, YYREEE (reference sequence). V gave up 4 bases and J gave up 3 bases, with 14 bases separating them. The CDR3 length is 15 residues. The CDR3 loop is CASSLWGGDYNEQFF. CDR3 sequence (DNA): TGTGCCAGCAGCCTGTGGGGGGGCGACTACAATGAGCAGTTCTTC. The complete variable domain, with remaining parts taken from reference TRBV5-4 and TRBJ2-1, reads ETGVTQSPTHLIKTRGQQVTLRCSSQSGHNTVSWYQQALGQGPQFIFQYYREEENGRGNFPPRFSGLQFPNYSSELNVNALELDDSALYLCASSLWGGDYNEQFFGPGTRLTVL.

The V and J genes are TRBV5-4 and TRBJ1-1; D is ambiguous. V gave up 3 bases and J gave up 6 bases, with 6 bases separating them. The CDR3 is made up of 11 amino acids. Looked up from germline, CDR1 is SGHNT and CDR2 is YYREEE (reference sequence). The CDR3 region is CASSSDAEAFF. The CDR3 bases are TGTGCCAGCAGCTCAGACGCTGAAGCTTTCTTT. The whole variable domain, filled in from reference TRBV5-4 and TRBJ1-1, reads ETGVTQSPTHLIKTRGQQVTLRCSSQSGHNTVSWYQQALGQGPQFIFQYYREEENGRGNFPPRFSGLQFPNYSSELNVNALELDDSALYLCASSSDAEAFFGQGTRLTVV.

The chain has TRBV5-1 and TRBJ1-1; weak D call: TRBD1 (5 bases). The germline V gene has CDR1 SGHRS and CDR2 YFSETQ. The CDR3 is 12 residues long. V shed 0 bases and J shed 10 bases, with 10 bases lying between them. In DNA, the CDR3 is TGCGCCAGCAGCTTGGACGGGGCTAGAGCTTTCTTT. This sequence encodes CASSLDGARAFF.

The chain employs TRBV10-2 and TRBJ1-1; D is uncertain. This CDR3 is built from 13 residues. CDR1 is WSHSY and CDR2 is SAAADI in the germline V gene. The germline V and J ends were trimmed by 7 bases and 5 bases, with 14 bases remaining between them. CDR3 amino acids: CASTPGRITEAFF. As DNA, the CDR3 is TGCGCCAGCACTCCAGGCAGAATTACTGAAGCTTTCTTT.

The CDR3 sequence is CASSQWGATGVVRNTGELFF. In DNA form, the CDR3 reads TGCGCCAGCAGCCAATGGGGAGCGACAGGGGTAGTAAGAAACACCGGGGAGCTGTTTTTT. The chain is built from TRBV4-3 and TRBJ2-2; TRBD1 agrees at 8 bases. The ends lost 2 bases at V and 2 bases at J; junction bases unmatched: 16. The CDR3 contains 20 residues. Germline V gene data show CDR1 as LGHNA and CDR2 as YSLEER.

The CDR3 coding sequence is TGTGCCAGCAGTGGACAGGAAAACTATGGCTACACCTTC. This codes for CASSGQENYGYTF. The V gene is TRBV6-1, the J gene TRBJ1-2; tentatively, D is TRBD1 (6 bases). CDR3 size: 13 residues. V was trimmed by 4 bases and J by 2 bases, leaving 8 bases between them. Germline CDR1 is MNHNS and CDR2 is SASEGT.

The chain joins TRBV6-5 to TRBJ1-5; D call uncertain. Germline V gene data show CDR1 as MNHEY and CDR2 as SVGAGI. The CDR3 is made up of 15 amino acids. V dropped 4 bases and J dropped 5 bases, with 15 bases sitting between them. CDR3 region: CASSLGINGDQPQHF. CDR3 sequence (DNA): TGTGCCAGCAGTTTGGGTATTAACGGGGATCAGCCCCAGCATTTT.

This clone appeared a few times. The chain is built from TRBV19 and TRBJ2-2; 8 bases align to TRBD2. This CDR3 has 14 residues. Trimming cost V 5 bases and J 6 bases; bases outside gene matches: 5. The V gene's germline CDR1 is LNHDA and CDR2 SQIVND (reference sequence). CDR3 coding DNA: TGTGCCAGTAGTGGACTAGCCTCGGCCGGGGAGCTGTTTTTT. Translating it yields CASSGLASAGELFF. The whole variable domain, filled in from reference TRBV19 and TRBJ2-2, reads DGGITQSPKYLFRKEGQNVTLSCEQNLNHDAMYWYRQDPGQGLRLIYYSQIVNDFQKGDIAEGYSVSREKKESFPLTVTSAQKNPTAFYLCASSGLASAGELFFGEGSRLTVL.

The CDR3 DNA reads as TGTGCCAGCAGCAAAGCCGCCGGGACAGAGAACACCGGGGAGCTGTTTTTT. This gives the protein CASSKAAGTENTGELFF. The chain couples TRBV21-1 to TRBJ2-2; no DNA check was done on the table's D call, TRBD1. TRBV21-1 is a known pseudogene. CDR3 length equals 17 residues.

This chain uses TRBV29-1 with TRBJ2-7; 9 bases match TRBD2. Trimming removed 3 bases from V and 5 bases from J; junction bases left unmatched: 11. CDR1 SQVTM and CDR2 ANQGSEA come from the germline V gene. This CDR3 spans 15 amino acids. CDR3 coding DNA: TGCAGCGTTGAGGAGGGACTAGCTAAAGGCCACGAGCAGTACTTC. Its protein is CSVEEGLAKGHEQYF.